This T cell receptor beta chain is drawn from a study of identical twins. The sample holds a few counts of this clonotype. V lost 3 bases, J lost 0 bases, and 5 bases stayed unmatched. The CDR3 is made up of 15 amino acids. The germline CDR1 and CDR2 sequences are DFQATT and SNEGSKA (reference sequence). Using its own MiXCR run on the 5' RACE reads, TCRdb lists one record per CDR3 protein. The sample lists some 1,700,000 distinct CDR3 sequences, 32% occurring once. The genes are TRBV20-1 and TRBJ2-3, with 8 positions matching TRBD2. Sequences were obtained from cord blood. The receptor was isolated from a newborn girl in good health. The CDR3 bases are TGCAGTGCTAGTGCCGGGAGGGGGAGCACAGATACGCAGTATTTT. It codes for CSASAGRGSTDTQYF.